The 28 T cell receptor beta chains below come from one sample, sequenced in a study of shared clonotypes between healthy human individuals. Profiled with immunoSEQ multiplex PCR; TCRdb holds only in-frame clones, not every one. The sample has 2,500,000 or so clones, over 85% seen once. Sequencing was performed on naive CD4+ T cells from PBMCs. The sample's subset: CD45RA+ positively selected. The origin of the receptors is a man in his late teens or twenties in good health. Some clones in this sample may be carry-over from other donors' samples.

The J gene is TRBJ2-3, the V gene TRBV10-3; D is ambiguous. The V end was cut by 8 bases, the J end by 3 bases, with 18 bases between. The length of the CDR3 is 15 residues. Germline CDR1 is ENHRY and CDR2 is SYGVKD. The CDR3 is CAISPGSKATDTQYF. As DNA, the CDR3 is TGTGCCATCTCTCCCGGAAGTAAGGCAACAGATACGCAGTATTTT.

J is TRBJ2-7 and V is TRBV6-1, with D possibly TRBD1 on 6 matching bases. From germline, CDR1 is MNHNS and CDR2 SASEGT. Deletions cut 2 bases from V and 7 bases from J, with 18 bases between. This CDR3 contains 15 residues. The DNA of the CDR3 is TGTGCCAGCAGTGAACGAGCCGACAGGTTCTGGGAGCAGTACTTC. Amino acids: CASSERADRFWEQYF.

This chain uses TRBV10-2 with TRBJ1-2; 7 bases match TRBD1. V gave up 3 bases and J gave up 4 bases; unmatched junction bases: 5. This CDR3 is built from 14 residues. In germline, CDR1 is WSHSY, CDR2 SAAADI. The CDR3 nucleotides are TGCGCCAGCAGTGACCAGGGGGTGGCCTATGGCTACACCTTC. This encodes CASSDQGVAYGYTF.

This chain connects TRBV30 to TRBJ2-3; D unresolved. This CDR3 comprises 14 residues. The germline V gene has CDR1 GTSNPN and CDR2 SVGIG (reference sequence). Trimming removed 2 bases from V and 0 bases from J, with 9 bases in between. The CDR3 loop is CAWSRSTSTDTQYF. CDR3 bases: TGTGCCTGGAGTCGGAGCACTAGCACAGATACGCAGTATTTT.

This rearrangement joins TRBV2 to TRBJ2-4; perhaps TRBD1 as D (6 bases). CDR1 is SNHLY, CDR2 FYNNEI, per germline. V lost 4 bases and J lost 0, with 7 bases in between. This CDR3 is 14 amino acids long. The CDR3 here is CASSGRGAKNIQYF. In DNA, the CDR3 is TGTGCCAGCAGTGGCAGGGGAGCCAAAAACATTCAGTACTTC.

Concerning this clone itself: Different DNA sequences within this sample yield the same CDR3. The CDR3: CASSLTGSYGYTF. The CDR3 DNA sequence: TGTGCCAGCAGCCTCACAGGGAGCTATGGCTACACCTTC. The genes are TRBV7-2 and TRBJ1-2; D is perhaps TRBD1 (6 bases). With 5 bases removed from V and 4 bases from J, the gap between germline ends came to 11 bases. Germline CDR1 and CDR2: SGHTA and FQGNSA. CDR3 size: 13 residues.

The genes are TRBV5-1 and TRBJ2-4; TRBD1 matches 9 bases. CDR3 length equals 14 residues. Germline V gene sequence: CDR1 SGHRS, CDR2 YFSETQ. J gave up 8 bases and V 5 bases, and 8 bases lay outside the gene matches. This CDR3 reads CASRRTGGADIQYF. The CDR3, as DNA: TGCGCCAGCAGGCGCACAGGGGGCGCAGACATTCAGTACTTC. The full variable domain, rest sourced from reference TRBV5-1 and TRBJ2-4, is KAGVTQTPRYLIKTRGQQVTLSCSPISGHRSVSWYQQTPGQGLQFLFEYFSETQRNKGNFPGRFSGRQFSNSRSEMNVSTLELGDSALYLCASRRTGGADIQYFGAGTRLSVL.

V usage is TRBV15 and J usage is TRBJ1-5; D unclear. Looked up from germline, CDR1 is LNHNV and CDR2 is YYDKDF (reference sequence). CDR3 length: 15 amino acids. V lost 0 bases and J lost 3, with 9 bases in between. The CDR3 nucleotides are TGTGCCACCAGCAGAGATCGACTCGCCAATCAGCCCCAGCATTTT. Amino acids: CATSRDRLANQPQHF.

The V and J genes are TRBV6-5 and TRBJ2-2; 8 bases agree with TRBD1. CDR1 is MNHEY, CDR2 SVGAGI, per germline. The CDR3 is 15 amino acids. Trimming removed 7 bases from V and 4 bases from J; junction bases left unmatched: 8. CDR3 nucleotide sequence: TGTGCCAGCATTTCAGGGGGCTTAGGCACCGGGGAGCTGTTTTTT. Translating gives CASISGGLGTGELFF.

J is TRBJ2-1 and V is TRBV7-3, with TRBD2 matching 13 bases. The junction had 7 bases not matched to a gene; V was cut back by 1 base and J by 4 bases. In germline, CDR1 is SGHTA, CDR2 FQGTGA. The length of the CDR3 is 18 residues. The CDR3 spells CASSLNRPGLAGYNEQFF. CDR3 coding DNA: TGTGCCAGCAGCTTAAATCGTCCGGGACTAGCGGGATACAATGAGCAGTTCTTC.

The V gene is TRBV14, the J gene TRBJ2-7; the D gene is possibly TRBD2 (6 bases). Germline V CDR1 and CDR2: SGHDN, FVKESK. There are 15 residues in the CDR3. Trimming removed 4 bases from V and 3 bases from J, with 16 bases in between. As DNA, the CDR3 is TGTGCCAGCAGCCGAAGTGGCGCGGGATACTACGAGCAGTACTTC. Protein sequence: CASSRSGAGYYEQYF.

The chain carries TRBV4-3 and TRBJ2-7, with D unresolved. CDR3 length: 14 amino acids. The germline V gene encodes CDR1 LGHNA and CDR2 YSLEER. The V end was cut by 1 base, the J end by 0 bases, with 7 bases between. The CDR3 DNA reads TGCGCCAGCAGCCAAGCCGCAGTCTCCTACGAGCAGTACTTC. It is translated as CASSQAAVSYEQYF.

The genes are TRBV5-1 and TRBJ1-1; TRBD1 aligns across 7 bases. V lost 3 bases to trimming and J lost 1 base; unmatched junction nucleotides: 9. The CDR3 has 16 residues. Germline loops: CDR1 SGHRS, CDR2 YFSETQ. CDR3 region: CASSSKTGTANTEAFF. The DNA of the CDR3 is TGCGCCAGCAGCTCTAAAACCGGGACAGCGAACACTGAAGCTTTCTTT.

The V gene is TRBV5-4, the J gene TRBJ2-5; TRBD1 matches 7 bases. CDR3 length equals 14 residues. Germline CDR1 reads SGHNT; CDR2 reads YYREEE (reference sequence). Trimming took 0 bases from V and 4 from J; bases not matched to a gene: 3. The chain's CDR3 is CASSLGRGTETQYF. CDR3 in DNA: TGTGCCAGCAGCTTGGGCAGGGGGACAGAGACCCAGTACTTC.

This sequence joins TRBV20-1 and TRBJ2-1, with D unclear. CDR1 is DFQATT, CDR2 SNEGSKA, per germline (reference sequence). Trimming cost V 5 bases and J 8 bases, with 10 bases left between them. The CDR3 spans 11 residues. The CDR3 protein is CSAEARYEQFF. In nucleotides, the CDR3 is TGCAGTGCTGAAGCTCGGTATGAGCAGTTCTTC.

The chain recombines TRBV9 with TRBJ2-7; D is undetermined. The CDR3 consists of 13 residues. Per germline, CDR1 SGDLS and CDR2 YYNGEE. Trimming left V 0 bases short and J 10 bases short, with 14 bases between. The CDR3 DNA sequence: TGTGCCAGCAGCGTAGCTCCAGTTACCTCCCAGTACTTC. This translates into CASSVAPVTSQYF.

The genes are TRBV7-9 and TRBJ1-2; D remains ambiguous. Germline V lookup: CDR1 SEHNR, CDR2 FQNEAQ (reference sequence). This CDR3 comprises 14 residues. The germline V and J ends were trimmed by 0 bases and 7 bases, with 12 bases remaining between them. Written as DNA, the CDR3 is TGTGCCAGCAGCTTAGCGGGCGGATTGGGTGGCTACACCTTC. Amino acid sequence: CASSLAGGLGGYTF.

About this clone: Other DNA sequences from this sample encode an identical CDR3 as well. The chain uses TRBV5-1 and TRBJ2-7, with 11 positions matching TRBD2. The V segment lost 6 bases and the J segment 0 bases; nucleotides outside the gene matches: 2. This CDR3 has 14 amino acids. CDR1 and CDR2 (germline): SGHRS, YFSETQ. The CDR3 nucleotides are TGCGCCAGCAACGGACTAGCGGGCTCCTACGAGCAGTACTTC. As protein: CASNGLAGSYEQYF.

The chain combines TRBV6-1 with TRBJ2-3; 10 bases align to TRBD2. This CDR3 is 17 amino acids long. The trim removed 2 bases at V and 0 bases at J, leaving 5 bases unmatched. The germline gives CDR1 MNHNS, CDR2 SASEGT. In DNA form, the CDR3 reads TGTGCCAGCAGTGAAAGAACTAGCGGGACTAGCACAGATACGCAGTATTTT. Translating it yields CASSERTSGTSTDTQYF.

The table lists this clone with a count of one. The rearrangement uses TRBV28 and TRBJ1-2, with 8 nucleotides matching TRBD1. CDR1 is MDHEN and CDR2 is SYDVKM in the germline V gene. V lost 1 base, J lost 7 bases, and 5 bases stayed unmatched. The CDR3 totals 14 residues. For the CDR3, the DNA is TGTGCCAGCAGTTTATTTCAGGGGGCCGTTGGCTACACCTTC. Amino acids: CASSLFQGAVGYTF.

This chain uses TRBV28 with TRBJ2-3; TRBD2 matches at 8 bases. Germline loops: CDR1 MDHEN, CDR2 SYDVKM. V trimming: 6 bases; J trimming: 1 base; junction bases outside the gene matches: 15. The CDR3 is made up of 18 amino acids. The CDR3 region has the DNA TGTGCCAGCAGCCCTAGGGGTGAGGTGACTAGCGGCACAGATACGCAGTATTTT. This codes for CASSPRGEVTSGTDTQYF. Complete variable domain (other parts from reference TRBV28 and TRBJ2-3): DVKVTQSSRYLVKRTGEKVFLECVQDMDHENMFWYRQDPGLGLRLIYFSYDVKMKEKGDIPEGYSVSREKKERFSLILESASTNQTSMYLCASSPRGEVTSGTDTQYFGPGTRLTVL.

The genes are TRBV5-5 and TRBJ2-6; D remains unclear. V gave up 6 bases and J gave up 0 bases, with 10 bases separating them. The CDR3 sequence is 15 residues long. The V gene's germline CDR1 is SGHKS and CDR2 YYEKEE (reference sequence). In DNA, the CDR3 is TGTGCCAGCAACCGGGCTTACTCTGGGGCCAACGTCCTGACTTTC. Translation: CASNRAYSGANVLTF.

The chain employs TRBV4-3 and TRBJ2-7, with D unclear. V dropped 3 bases and J dropped 3 bases, with 9 bases sitting between them. CDR3 length: 13 amino acids. The germline V gene has CDR1 LGHNA and CDR2 YSLEER. CDR3 in amino acids: CASSQELNYEQYF. In DNA form, the CDR3 reads TGCGCCAGCAGCCAGGAACTTAACTACGAGCAGTACTTC.

The chain uses TRBV5-8 and TRBJ2-3; no clear D gene. Germline values: CDR1 SGHTS, CDR2 YDEGEE. The V gene lost 0 bases and the J gene lost 13 bases, with 12 bases spanning the gap. The CDR3 contains 12 residues. This chain's CDR3 is CASSLDPRSKYF. In nucleotides, the CDR3 is TGTGCCAGCAGCTTGGACCCCCGGTCTAAGTATTTT.

This chain uses TRBV30 with TRBJ2-1, with 11 bases matching TRBD2. CDR3 size: 17 residues. The germline V gene has CDR1 GTSNPN and CDR2 SVGIG (reference sequence). V shed 2 bases and J 7 bases; nucleotides not matched to a gene: 13. CDR3 region: CAWSSSRSGRAGNEQFF. CDR3 nucleotides: TGTGCCTGGAGTTCGAGCCGTAGCGGGAGGGCCGGTAATGAGCAGTTCTTC.

In the case of this clone: Other DNA sequences in this sample translate to the same CDR3. The V gene is TRBV18, the J gene TRBJ2-5; D remains unclear. The V end was cut by 4 bases, the J end by 0 bases, with 3 bases between. The germline V gene encodes CDR1 KGHSH and CDR2 LQKENI. The CDR3 has 12 amino acids. In nucleotides, the CDR3 is TGTGCCAGCTCACTTTACCAAGAGACCCAGTACTTC. It is translated as CASSLYQETQYF.

In this sample, this clone turned up a few times. The chain employs TRBV6-6 and TRBJ2-7; the D is unclear. The V gene's germline CDR1 is MNHNY and CDR2 SVGAGI (reference sequence). The V end lost 7 bases, the J end lost 6 bases, and 19 bases lay between the germline ends. This CDR3 contains 14 residues. CDR3 DNA sequence: TGTGCCAGCACGCAGGCGCTACCCGCGGCCGAGCAGTACTTC. This codes for CASTQALPAAEQYF.

This chain connects TRBV28 to TRBJ1-4; 7 bases are a match to TRBD1. Germline assignment: CDR1 MDHEN and CDR2 SYDVKM. Germline trimming cut 6 bases from V and 5 bases from J; bases unmatched to any gene: 6. This CDR3 comprises 14 residues. The CDR3 nucleotides are TGTGCCAGCAGACCGGGACAGCAGAATGAAAAACTGTTTTTT. Translation gives CASRPGQQNEKLFF. Combining the CDR3 with reference TRBV28 and TRBJ1-4 gives the whole variable domain DVKVTQSSRYLVKRTGEKVFLECVQDMDHENMFWYRQDPGLGLRLIYFSYDVKMKEKGDIPEGYSVSREKKERFSLILESASTNQTSMYLCASRPGQQNEKLFFGSGTQLSVL.